The clone carrying this TCR beta chain was detected only a few times. Its antigen remains unknown. TCRdb used MiXCR to reprocess the 5' RACE reads, holding one entry per CDR3 protein. The data hold fewer than 250,000 distinct CDR3 sequences, with about 27% observed a single time. This entry comes from a study of T-cell memory formation after mild COVID-19. Study-level results: From day 15 to 85, contracting clones were balanced between CD4 and CD8, whereas later expanders leaned toward CD4+. Whether second-wave clones peaking at day 37 were SARS-CoV-2 specific went unconfirmed.

Germline values: CDR1 SEHNR, CDR2 FQNEAQ (reference sequence). This CDR3 has 15 amino acids. The V end was cut by 8 bases, the J end by 0 bases, with 14 bases between. The chain joins TRBV7-9 to TRBJ1-3; no firm D call. This TCR came from an adult woman who had mild COVID-19 (a few samples of this study predate the infection). Cell type and time point are not known. The sample taken for sequencing was PBMCs or a T cell subset sorted from them (not recorded which). CDR3 sequence (DNA): TGTGCCAGCTCGGGTATCGCGCCCTCTGGAAACACCATATATTTT. Protein product: CASSGIAPSGNTIYF.